This T cell receptor (beta chain) was found in a study of cytomegalovirus exposure and HLA in healthy donors (dated by TCRdb to the late 2010s). Context from the whole study: According to an earlier analysis of several hundred of the donors, some 180 million T cells yielded roughly 110 million unique TCR beta sequences and approximately 300 Gb of sequence data. Donor age, sex, ethnicity and CMV serostatus were collected together with the repertoire data. Among about 390 genotyped donors of the cohort, an average of approximately 250,000 unique TCR beta nucleotide sequences were sequenced per donor, roughly 20% of them non-productive. Among the roughly 400 genotyped donors, approximately 76% belonged to the genetic ancestry cluster associated with self-reported Caucasian donors. An earlier analysis of approximately 630 of the donors applied high-throughput TCR beta sequencing to assess whether each TCR beta V gene segment acted as functional or pseudogenic. A few DR-DQ haplotypes were treated as single units for association and clustering because of strong linkage in the cohort. Both class I and class II loci were covered by HLA typing, at four-digit resolution. A later analysis re-analyzed previously published TCR beta repertoires from approximately 700 donors and added high-resolution HLA genotyping to study TCR occurrence patterns. A later genetic analysis used genome-wide SNP genotypes for about three fifths of the 666 donors, treating that subset as a discovery cohort. All discovery cohort repertoires had been generated using a single sequencing platform. To predict cytomegalovirus infection status, the study brought together high-throughput TCR immunosequencing, statistical association of individual TCRs with disease status, and machine learning. About 330 gigabases of sequencing data and 75 million to 85 million unique TCR sequences made up an early release that covered several hundred HLA-typed donors. The study was designed to test whether signatures of past pathogen exposure could be identified by cataloging public T cell receptors. Besides the first cohort of roughly 640 subjects, a separate validation cohort made up of 120 or so different subjects was used. The later analysis used no new phenotypic data to find candidate immune exposures, relying instead on TCR beta sequences and their occurrence across donors. The study profiled the T cell repertoires of hundreds of subjects by immunosequencing and related them to cytomegalovirus serostatus. The number of donors typed differed by locus, with 629-630 for A, B, C, DRB1 and DQB1, around 500 for DQA1, approximately 570 for DPA1, and approximately 470 for DPB1.

Preparation of the library involved the immunoSEQ multiplex PCR assay. A mixture of 60 forward primers for TCR Vbeta segments and 13 reverse primers for TCR Jbeta segments was used in the multiplex PCR. The CDR3 region of rearranged TCR beta genes was amplified from genomic DNA with a multiplex PCR assay. The Illumina HiSeq System was used to sequence the amplified TCR beta libraries as 87-base-pair reads. Turning to the authors' computational methods: Across the 670 or so repertoires, a later analysis counted 60 million to 90 million unique TCR beta chains, 9 million to 14 million of which were shared by at least two donors. To remove PCR and sequencing errors, raw reads were error-corrected and collapsed into unique sequences using a nearest-neighbor algorithm that merged closely related sequences. Alignment of CDR3 sequences to IMGT reference sequences was used to assign V, D and J gene segments. Each retained sequence needed at least a six-nucleotide match to both a V gene segment and a J gene segment. A rearrangement was called productive if the CDR3 had no stop codons and remained in frame with V and J, and every other rearrangement was called non-productive. Following IMGT convention, CDR3 was defined as the stretch from the second conserved V-encoded cysteine up to the conserved J-encoded phenylalanine. In an earlier analysis of roughly 580 of the donors, sequences lacking an unambiguous match to a single V gene segment were excluded. An earlier analysis of several hundred of the donors called V segments functional above 56.7% productive rearrangements and segregating when the between-donor standard deviation exceeded 5%. To diagnose cytomegalovirus status from the catalog of TCR beta chain sequences, a statistical classification framework was built. V and J gene assignment, in a later analysis, came from comparing TCR nucleotide sequences with IMGT/GENE-DB human TR gene sequences. In a later analysis, CDR3 sequences and most-parsimonious VDJ recombination scenarios were assigned using the TCRdist pipeline. In a later analysis, every TCR beta chain was defined by the combination of its CDR3 amino acid sequence and its V-gene family, and reads without a unique V-gene family were dropped. In a later analysis, approximately 640 highly shared, low-generation-probability nucleotide sequences were removed to address suspected cross-contamination and a sequencing artifact. For each public chain, a later analysis derived a clonal expansion index from normalized ranks of inferred template counts within each repertoire. In a later analysis, generation probabilities were computed using a VDJ recombination model fitted to out-of-frame rearrangements, and the results were checked against IGoR. Hypergeometric tests were used in a later analysis to score TCR-TCR, TCR-HLA and TCR-CMV co-occurrence, with a repertoire-size bias correction applied to the TCR pairs. In a later analysis, false discovery rates were estimated by permuting HLA or CMV assignments 20 times. In a later analysis, co-occurring TCRs were grouped with DBSCAN, and TCRdist sequence similarity was added when clustering was performed within HLA-allele-positive subsets. Repertoires with fewer than 30,000 or more than 120,000 public chains, plus five repertoires with anomalous nucleotide sharing, were excluded from co-occurrence clustering. The table comes from immuneACCESS by way of TCRdb, which keeps in-frame sequences with V and J called. Part of the clones is missing from these tables; in studies checked, under half for an unresolved V gene and the rest for unknown reasons. Clone size and the V and J calls come from that table; the DNA yielded D and trimming. The sample contains 75,000 to 95,000 clones, around four fifths of them found a single time. 4.4% of the sample is taken by the ten largest.

From the germline V gene, CDR1 is SGHDN and CDR2 is FVKESK. The junction carries 5 bases between V and J, which are trimmed by 2 bases and 1 base respectively. The CDR3 spans 13 residues, from the cysteine through the phenylalanine. The kept DNA is CDR3 alone, 39 bases in frame from the first base. Comments on this clone: Its antigen has not been determined. No quality values exist for individual bases; no much larger clone is one base distant. Other DNA variants within this sample encode the same CDR3.

The cohort comprised some 700 healthy bone marrow donors. Cohort members were all nominally healthy when sampled, although unrecorded immune exposures were likely present. The donor was CMV seropositive and belonged to the group of about 290 seropositive cohort members. Each donor provided a peripheral blood sample, and peripheral blood mononuclear cells were used for TCR beta sequencing. The Qiagen DNeasy Blood Extraction Kit was used to extract genomic DNA from the blood cell samples. Paper-wide results and their limitations: Because HLA typing was missing for some donors at each locus, association tests included only the typed subset. The authors suggested that the approach could potentially be generalized to other disease states and immunological phenotypes. V-gene and J-gene trimming of TCR beta chains was associated with a missense DCLRE1C variant in a later genetic analysis, and the association was replicated in an independent cohort. CMV serostatus was the only immune exposure information available for the cohort. A further reported finding was that TCR beta sequences accurately predicted the HLA-A and HLA-B alleles for most subjects in the first cohort. Linkage disequilibrium might explain the correlated functional status among segregating V segments, but an unknown experimental factor could not be excluded. In both the original and validation cohorts, the classifier was reported to diagnose cytomegalovirus status with high specificity and sensitivity. Compared with equally common non-associated chains, HLA-associated TCR beta chains in a later analysis were more clonally expanded and had lower generation probabilities. An earlier analysis of approximately 570 of the donors showed that most TCR beta V segments appeared in productive rearrangements either about 87% or about 30% of the time, which broadly matched IMGT annotations. Approximately 16 rarely observed V segments, including chromosome 9 orphons, were excluded from the earlier analysis of about 610 of the donors because counts were too low. A total of fewer than 200 TCR beta chains were listed by the study as associated with cytomegalovirus. A later analysis associated 16,951 TCR beta sequences with specific HLA alleles at a false discovery rate of 0.05. Most CMV-associated TCR beta chains appeared to be HLA-restricted in a later analysis, and the HLA associations seemed to be driven largely by CMV exposure. A group of highly shared sequence variants was considered likely to be a technical artifact of the sequencing pipeline. Only TCR beta chains were sequenced in this cohort, and the absence of alpha or paired-chain data limited detectable features. Most TCR sequences were seen in very few donors, while some public TCRs were found in many individuals. According to a later genetic analysis, donors in an Asian-associated ancestry cluster had fewer N-insertions in productive TCRs than the approximately 700-donor mean. Some IMGT-functional V segments, including TRBV6-2 and TRBV6-3, could not be told apart with the 87-base-pair reads, so those segments were excluded. In a later analysis, TCR association rates were found to vary across HLA loci, with the most associated TCRs seen for DRB1 alleles and the fewest for HLA-C alleles. In vitro tests confirmed that a few of the cytomegalovirus-associated TCR beta chains recognize cytomegalovirus antigens. Presence/absence analyses assumed roughly uniform sequencing depth across donors, an assumption that may not hold. A later analysis reported that several top co-occurrence clusters appeared linked to parvovirus B19, influenza, CMV and Epstein-Barr virus. Assigning TCR associations to individual alleles was difficult when HLA alleles, especially DR and DQ, strongly co-occurred.

The sequence joins TRBV14 to TRBJ1-2; the best D guess is TRBD1, with 5 bases matching. The source is a male donor in good health and CMV-seropositive. The sample was PBMCs. The CDR3: CASSQQGNYGYTF. The nucleotides read TGTGCCAGCAGCCAACAGGGTAACTATGGCTACACCTTC.